The next 25 T cell receptor beta chains were all read from a single sample in a study of CD8+ T cells in alopecia areata. RNA was extracted and reverse transcribed into cDNA as the sequencing template. TCRdb keeps only in-frame clones here, not all; method: immunoSEQ multiplex PCR. Of 140,000 or so clones in the sample, approximately 50% were seen once. This sample comprised CD4+ T cells sorted from blood, obtained at week 0. The origin of the receptors is a human donor with alopecia areata.

This chain joins TRBV27 and TRBJ2-7, with 7 bases aligning to TRBD1. V shed 10 bases, J shed 3 bases, and the junction held 9 bases outside the gene matches. Germline V gene sequence: CDR1 MNHEY, CDR2 SMNVEV (reference sequence). This CDR3 contains 13 residues. CDR3 protein: CATAPDRIYEQYF. In DNA form, the CDR3 reads TGTGCCACAGCCCCGGACAGGATCTACGAGCAGTACTTC.

This clone showed up just a few times. The chain carries TRBV30 and TRBJ2-5, with D maybe TRBD2 (6 bases). V was shortened by 3 bases and J by 7 bases, with 12 bases between the two germline ends. Per germline, CDR1 GTSNPN and CDR2 SVGIG (reference sequence). This CDR3 comprises 12 residues. CDR3 region: CAWSAGRWTQYF. In nucleotides, the CDR3 is TGTGCCTGGAGCGCAGGGAGGTGGACCCAGTACTTC.

Only one count was recorded for this clone. The chain couples TRBV29-1 to TRBJ2-2; D is unclear. Germline values: CDR1 SQVTM, CDR2 ANQGSEA. The CDR3 contains 14 residues. V dropped 6 bases and J dropped 5 bases, with 16 bases sitting between them. CDR3 coding DNA: TGCAGCGTCGCCCCTCGCGCCCAAACCGGGGAGCTGTTTTTT. This gives the protein CSVAPRAQTGELFF.

This clone was observed a handful of times. The chain links TRBV6-1 to TRBJ1-5; 8 nucleotides match TRBD1. Germline V lookup: CDR1 MNHNS, CDR2 SASEGT. The trim removed 1 base at V and 0 bases at J, leaving 2 bases unmatched. The CDR3 contains 16 residues. The CDR3 bases are TGTGCCAGCAGTGAAGGGACAGGGTTTAGCAATCAGCCCCAGCATTTT. It yields the protein CASSEGTGFSNQPQHF.

V usage is TRBV7-2 and J usage is TRBJ1-5; tentatively, D is TRBD1 (5 bases). The germline gives CDR1 SGHTA, CDR2 FQGNSA. Trimming removed 3 bases from V and 6 bases from J, with 9 bases in between. There are 13 residues in the CDR3. This CDR3 reads CASSFRDGQPQHF. The CDR3 DNA sequence: TGTGCCAGCAGCTTCAGGGATGGTCAGCCCCAGCATTTT.

This clone showed up just a few times. This chain connects TRBV6-6 to TRBJ1-5, with TRBD1 as a possible D gene (5 bases). CDR3 length: 15 amino acids. Germline V lookup: CDR1 MNHNY, CDR2 SVGAGI (reference sequence). V lost 10 bases to trimming and J lost 3 bases, with 19 bases between them. CDR3 coding DNA: TGTGCCACCCACCCCGGACTCAGGGACAATCAGCCCCAGCATTTT. It codes for CATHPGLRDNQPQHF.

This clone appeared once. This sequence joins TRBV4-2 and TRBJ2-1; D uncertain. The V end lost 0 bases, the J end lost 4 bases, and 7 bases lay between the germline ends. Germline lookup yields CDR1 LGHNA and CDR2 YNFKEQ. This CDR3 comprises 14 residues. DNA for the CDR3: TGTGCCAGCAGCCAAGAGCCGTTATACAATGAGCAGTTCTTC. Translation: CASSQEPLYNEQFF.

This rearrangement joins TRBV27 to TRBJ2-1, with 7 bases that match TRBD2. CDR1 is MNHEY, CDR2 SMNVEV, per germline (reference sequence). The trim removed 6 bases at V and 3 bases at J, leaving 8 bases unmatched. This CDR3 contains 15 residues. The CDR3 coding sequence is TGTGCCAGCAGCTCTCTAGCGGCACACTACAATGAGCAGTTCTTC. Translation: CASSSLAAHYNEQFF.

This clone was picked up a small number of times. The chain recombines TRBV5-1 with TRBJ2-1, with TRBD2 as a possible D gene (5 bases). The CDR3 totals 13 residues. CDR1 is SGHRS, CDR2 YFSETQ, per germline. The V and J ends lost 4 bases and 9 bases respectively, with 14 bases between them. The CDR3 here is CASSRTSEGEQFF. The CDR3 DNA reads TGCGCCAGCAGCCGTACATCAGAGGGTGAGCAGTTCTTC.

V and J are TRBV4-3 and TRBJ1-5; D perhaps matches TRBD1 (6 bases). The CDR3 is 16 residues long. Germline V gene sequence: CDR1 LGHNA, CDR2 YSLEER. Trimming stripped 0 bases from V and 6 bases from J, with 15 bases between. The CDR3 loop is CASSQDLAGAGQPQHF. Here the CDR3 DNA reads TGCGCCAGCAGCCAAGATCTGGCAGGGGCTGGTCAGCCCCAGCATTTT.

V and J are TRBV28 and TRBJ2-7, with D perhaps TRBD1 or TRBD2 (7 bases each). The CDR3 is made up of 16 amino acids. V shed 6 bases and J shed 2 bases, with 20 bases lying between them. Germline values: CDR1 MDHEN, CDR2 SYDVKM. CDR3 coding DNA: TGTGCCAGCAGCAAAGGGGGCGGGAGTACCCCCTACGAGCAGTACTTC. Protein product: CASSKGGGSTPYEQYF.

This clone was seen a few times. The chain uses TRBV19 and TRBJ2-1; 8 positions agree with TRBD2. Germline values: CDR1 LNHDA, CDR2 SQIVND (reference sequence). This CDR3 spans 12 amino acids. The J segment lost 15 bases and the V segment lost 5 bases, leaving 9 bases of the junction unmatched. The CDR3 region is CASSLGREGMFF. CDR3 nucleotide sequence: TGTGCCAGTAGTCTGGGCCGGGAGGGTATGTTCTTC.

Here the CDR3 DNA reads TGTGCCAGCAGCGTAGATCACACCGGGGAGCTGTTTTTT. Translating gives CASSVDHTGELFF. The chain links TRBV9 to TRBJ2-2; D is unresolved. Germline V gene sequence: CDR1 SGDLS, CDR2 YYNGEE. Trimming left V 0 bases short and J 3 bases short, with 3 bases between. This CDR3 is 13 amino acids long.

The chain couples TRBV29-1 to TRBJ1-1; no clear D. V gave up 0 bases and J gave up 4 bases, with 12 bases separating them. The CDR3 sequence is 14 residues long. The germline V gene has CDR1 SQVTM and CDR2 ANQGSEA. The CDR3 DNA sequence: TGCAGCGTTGAAGATATGGCAGGCCGCACTGAAGCTTTCTTT. Amino acid sequence: CSVEDMAGRTEAFF.

This clone turned up a few times. The J gene is TRBJ2-3, the V gene TRBV7-8; 12 positions match TRBD2. The length of the CDR3 is 15 residues. With V trimmed by 5 bases and J by 6 bases, 6 bases remained unmatched. Germline V lookup: CDR1 SGHVS, CDR2 FQNEAQ. As DNA, the CDR3 is TGTGCCAGCAGCGAGAGGACTAGCGGGAAGGATACGCAGTATTTT. This translates into CASSERTSGKDTQYF. The full variable domain, completed using reference TRBV7-8 and TRBJ2-3, is GAGVSQSPRYKVAKRGQDVALRCDPISGHVSLFWYQQALGQGPEFLTYFQNEAQLDKSGLPSDRFFAERPEGSVSTLKIQRTQQEDSAVYLCASSERTSGKDTQYFGPGTRLTVL.

The CDR3 here is CASSKDRDTEAFF. As DNA, the CDR3 is TGTGCCAGCAGTAAAGACAGGGACACTGAAGCTTTCTTT. This chain uses TRBV2 with TRBJ1-1, with 7 positions matching TRBD1. The germline CDR1 and CDR2 sequences are SNHLY and FYNNEI. This CDR3 is built from 13 residues. Losses at the gene ends were 5 bases for V and 3 bases for J; bases not matched to a gene: 3.

The chain couples TRBV7-2 to TRBJ2-5; 7 positions match TRBD2. Germline loops: CDR1 SGHTA, CDR2 FQGNSA. This CDR3 has 16 residues. The ends lost 1 base at V and 7 bases at J; junction bases unmatched: 12. Here the CDR3 DNA reads TGTGCCAGCAGCTTAGTATCTAGCGGTCCCCCGGGGACCCAGTACTTC. This sequence encodes CASSLVSSGPPGTQYF.

This clone occurred once. J is TRBJ1-1 and V is TRBV15; D perhaps matches TRBD1 (5 bases). Trimming removed 3 bases from V and 2 bases from J, with 13 bases in between. CDR1 and CDR2 (germline): LNHNV, YYDKDF (reference sequence). The CDR3 runs to 15 residues. CDR3: CATSSLTGGNTEAFF. CDR3 DNA: TGTGCCACCAGCAGCCTCACCGGGGGAAACACTGAAGCTTTCTTT.

This sequence joins TRBV11-2 and TRBJ2-3, with no clear D. CDR3 length equals 14 residues. V shed 5 bases and J shed 1 base, with 10 bases lying between them. Germline assignment: CDR1 SGHAT and CDR2 FQNNGV. The CDR3 spells CASSVTVGTDTQYF. In nucleotides, the CDR3 is TGTGCCAGCAGCGTTACTGTCGGCACAGATACGCAGTATTTT.

This clone has only one observation. DNA for the CDR3: TGCAGCGTTGATTCAGGTCAGGGGGGAGAGACCCAGTACTTC. This codes for CSVDSGQGGETQYF. This chain connects TRBV29-1 to TRBJ2-5, with D maybe TRBD1 (7 bases). There are 14 residues in the CDR3. Germline CDR1 SQVTM, CDR2 ANQGSEA. V lost 3 bases to trimming and J lost 4 bases, with 15 bases between them.

The chain has TRBV7-3 and TRBJ2-7; 8 bases fit TRBD1. Looked up from germline, CDR1 is SGHTA and CDR2 is FQGTGA. The V segment lost 5 bases and the J segment 4 bases; nucleotides outside the gene matches: 4. The CDR3 sequence is 13 residues long. CDR3 in amino acids: CASSRDRGYEQYF. Here the CDR3 DNA reads TGTGCCAGCAGCCGTGACAGGGGATACGAGCAGTACTTC.

The chain is built from TRBV30 and TRBJ2-7; 9 nucleotides align to TRBD2. CDR1 GTSNPN and CDR2 SVGIG come from the germline V gene (reference sequence). The CDR3 has 13 amino acids. V was clipped by 8 bases and J by 2 bases; unmatched bases: 7. CDR3 bases: TGTGCCGGGGCGGCGGGAGGGCCCTACGAGCAGTACTTC. Translating it yields CAGAAGGPYEQYF.

The V and J genes are TRBV27 and TRBJ1-1; D ambiguous. V shed 4 bases and J shed 1 base, with 7 bases lying between them. The V gene's germline CDR1 is MNHEY and CDR2 SMNVEV (reference sequence). The CDR3 sequence is 13 residues long. The CDR3: CASSYQENTEAFF. Here the CDR3 DNA reads TGTGCCAGCAGTTACCAGGAGAACACTGAAGCTTTCTTT.

V and J are TRBV15 and TRBJ2-7; D may match TRBD1 or TRBD2 (5 bases each). CDR1 and CDR2 (germline): LNHNV, YYDKDF (reference sequence). This CDR3 is 15 amino acids long. V was clipped by 3 bases and J by 1 base, with 13 bases between them. The CDR3 reads CATSREDTLSYEQYF. The DNA for the CDR3 is TGTGCCACCAGCAGGGAGGACACCCTTTCCTACGAGCAGTACTTC.

The chain carries TRBV7-2 and TRBJ1-3; unclear D gene. The CDR3 is 15 residues long. Germline CDR1 is SGHTA and CDR2 is FQGNSA. V lost 1 base and J 0 bases, leaving 7 bases between the germline ends. This chain's CDR3 is CASSLEGISGNTIYF. CDR3 in DNA: TGTGCCAGCAGCTTAGAAGGAATCTCTGGAAACACCATATATTTT.